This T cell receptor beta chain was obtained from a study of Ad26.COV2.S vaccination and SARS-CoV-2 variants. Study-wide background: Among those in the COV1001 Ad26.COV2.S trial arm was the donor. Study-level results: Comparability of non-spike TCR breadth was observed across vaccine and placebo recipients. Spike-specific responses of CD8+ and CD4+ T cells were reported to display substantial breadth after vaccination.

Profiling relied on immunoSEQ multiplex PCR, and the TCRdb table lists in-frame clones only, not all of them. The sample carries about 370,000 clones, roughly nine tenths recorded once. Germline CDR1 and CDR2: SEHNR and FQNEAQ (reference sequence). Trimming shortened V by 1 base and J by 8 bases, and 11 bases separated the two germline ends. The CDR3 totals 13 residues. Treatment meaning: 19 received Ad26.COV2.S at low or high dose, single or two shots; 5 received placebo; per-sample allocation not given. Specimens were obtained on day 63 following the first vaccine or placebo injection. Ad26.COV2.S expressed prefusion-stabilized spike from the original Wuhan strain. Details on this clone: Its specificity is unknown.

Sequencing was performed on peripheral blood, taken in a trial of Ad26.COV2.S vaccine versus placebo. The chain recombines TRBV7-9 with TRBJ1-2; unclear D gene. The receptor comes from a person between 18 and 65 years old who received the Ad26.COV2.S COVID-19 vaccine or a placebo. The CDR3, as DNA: TGTGCCAGCAGCTTAGGTACCGCTCGCGGCTACACCTTC. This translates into CASSLGTARGYTF.